These 14 T cell receptor beta chains came from one sample sequenced in a study of T cell responses to AZD1222 COVID-19 vaccine. The method was immunoSEQ multiplex PCR; TCRdb's version includes in-frame clones alone and lacks a portion of them. Among roughly 170,000 clones listed, approximately 90% were seen once. The sample in question was peripheral blood, obtained on day 0 of AZD1222 vaccination. The receptor set was obtained from an adult in good health.

The V and J genes are TRBV7-6 and TRBJ2-7; D may be TRBD2 (6 bases). V was trimmed by 4 bases and J by 2 bases, leaving 18 bases between them. The CDR3 sequence is 16 residues long. CDR1 is SGHVS and CDR2 is FNYEAQ in the germline V gene. The CDR3 coding sequence is TGTGCCAGCAGCTCCCCACCTAGCGCACTCACCTACGAGCAGTACTTC. Translation gives CASSSPPSALTYEQYF. Looking up the rest from reference TRBV7-6 and TRBJ2-7 gives the full variable domain: GAGVSQSPRYKVTKRGQDVALRCDPISGHVSLYWYRQALGQGPEFLTYFNYEAQQDKSGLPNDRFSAERPEGSISTLTIQRTEQRDSAMYRCASSSPPSALTYEQYFGPGTRLTVT.

The CDR3 DNA follows: TGTGCCAGCTCACCCAATCACAATCAGCCCCAGCATTTT. Translation gives CASSPNHNQPQHF. This rearrangement joins TRBV18 to TRBJ1-5; D ambiguous. The CDR3 extends over 13 amino acids. Germline CDR1 reads KGHSH; CDR2 reads LQKENI. V gave up 3 bases and J gave up 3 bases, with 6 bases separating them.

This chain joins TRBV5-1 and TRBJ2-1; tentative D call: TRBD2 (6 bases). The V end was cut by 4 bases, the J end by 0 bases, with 14 bases between. The CDR3 is 16 residues long. In germline, CDR1 is SGHRS, CDR2 YFSETQ. In nucleotides, the CDR3 is TGCGCCAGCAGCACCGGGGGTACCAGCTCCTACAATGAGCAGTTCTTC. Translating gives CASSTGGTSSYNEQFF.

V and J are TRBV7-9 and TRBJ2-5; TRBD1 matches at 10 bases. CDR1 is SEHNR and CDR2 is FQNEAQ in the germline V gene (reference sequence). The CDR3 has 18 amino acids. J was trimmed by 1 base and V by 1 base; bases with no gene match: 9. CDR3 bases: TGTGCCAGCAGCTTAGTGTTCTACGGACAGGGGGTCCAAGAGACCCAGTACTTC. The encoded protein is CASSLVFYGQGVQETQYF. Looking up the rest from reference TRBV7-9 and TRBJ2-5 gives the full variable domain: DTGVSQNPRHKITKRGQNVTFRCDPISEHNRLYWYRQTLGQGPEFLTYFQNEAQLEKSRLLSDRFSAERPKGSFSTLEIQRTEQGDSAMYLCASSLVFYGQGVQETQYFGPGTRLLVL.

This chain connects TRBV7-3 to TRBJ1-2, with D maybe TRBD1 (5 bases). In germline, CDR1 is SGHTA, CDR2 FQGTGA. This CDR3 spans 14 amino acids. Trimming shortened V by 2 bases and J by 0 bases, and 7 bases separated the two germline ends. The CDR3, as DNA: TGTGCCAGCAGCTTACAGGGAGCTAACTATGGCTACACCTTC. This gives the protein CASSLQGANYGYTF. Variable domain in full (rest from reference TRBV7-3 and TRBJ1-2): GAGVSQTPSNKVTEKGKYVELRCDPISGHTALYWYRQSLGQGPEFLIYFQGTGAADDSGLPNDRFFAVRPEGSVSTLKIQRTERGDSAVYLCASSLQGANYGYTFGSGTRLTVV.

The chain has TRBV7-9 and TRBJ2-3, with a possible D match to TRBD2 (6 bases). V was shortened by 5 bases and J by 5 bases, with 8 bases between the two germline ends. The CDR3 spans 12 residues. Per the germline V gene, CDR1 is SEHNR and CDR2 is FQNEAQ (reference sequence). CDR3 amino acids: CASSPGGDTQYF. Written as DNA, the CDR3 is TGTGCCAGCAGCCCCGGGGGAGATACGCAGTATTTT.

This sequence joins TRBV28 and TRBJ2-7; D is possibly TRBD1 (5 bases). The V gene lost 6 bases and the J gene lost 3 bases, with 9 bases spanning the gap. Per germline, CDR1 MDHEN and CDR2 SYDVKM. CDR3 size: 12 residues. Written as DNA, the CDR3 is TGTGCCAGCAGGGGCAGGGACTACGAGCAGTACTTC. Amino acids: CASRGRDYEQYF.

The chain joins TRBV27 to TRBJ1-2; D gene ambiguous. CDR3 size: 14 residues. V shed 6 bases and J shed 4 bases, with 15 bases lying between them. Germline CDR1 is MNHEY and CDR2 is SMNVEV (reference sequence). CDR3 sequence: CASRDTVPPYGYTF. The CDR3 nucleotides are TGTGCCAGCAGAGATACAGTTCCCCCCTATGGCTACACCTTC.

The chain has TRBV2 and TRBJ1-2; tentatively, D is TRBD1 (6 bases). This CDR3 comprises 15 residues. The germline V gene has CDR1 SNHLY and CDR2 FYNNEI. Trimming stripped 2 bases from V and 1 base from J, with 11 bases between. The CDR3 coding sequence is TGTGCCAGCAGTGAACAGGGGATTATTAACTATGGCTACACCTTC. This gives the protein CASSEQGIINYGYTF.

On this clone itself: Germline and junction disagree at one end, which may indicate a read error. The chain joins TRBV28 to TRBJ1-5; weak D call: TRBD1 (5 bases). The CDR3 is made up of 10 amino acids. The germline V gene encodes CDR1 MDHEN and CDR2 SYDVKM. The DNA for the CDR3 is TGCGGGGCAGGGTCTCAGCCCCAGCATTTT. Encoded protein: CGAGSQPQHF.

The V call is TRBV18, the J call TRBJ1-1; D is ambiguous. Trimming removed 3 bases at V and 0 bases at J, with 14 bases between. Per the germline V gene, CDR1 is KGHSH and CDR2 is LQKENI. CDR3 length equals 16 residues. The CDR3 sequence is CASSPYGTSMNTEAFF. The DNA of the CDR3 is TGTGCCAGCTCACCTTACGGAACTTCAATGAACACTGAAGCTTTCTTT.

V gene TRBV3-1 (or the pseudogene TRBV3-2) combines with J gene TRBJ1-2; D not certain. V was shortened by 4 bases and J by 7 bases, with 10 bases between the two germline ends. Germline lookup yields CDR1 LGHDT and CDR2 YNNKEL (reference sequence). This CDR3 has 12 residues. In nucleotides, the CDR3 is TGTGCCAGCAGCCGTCTGTCGAGTGGCTACACCTTC. It encodes CASSRLSSGYTF.

The chain employs TRBV11-2 and TRBJ2-7, with 10 bases fitting TRBD1. The CDR3 spans 14 residues. J lost 3 bases, V lost 3 bases, and 2 bases had no gene match. Germline V gives CDR1 SGHAT, CDR2 FQNNGV. The CDR3 sequence is CASSLTGGNYEQYF. CDR3 nucleotides: TGTGCCAGCAGCTTGACAGGGGGCAACTACGAGCAGTACTTC.

This clone was counted once. The genes are TRBV5-8 and TRBJ1-5, with D possibly matching TRBD1 (5 bases). CDR3 length: 16 amino acids. The V and J ends lost 0 bases and 3 bases respectively, with 13 bases between them. CDR1 SGHTS and CDR2 YDEGEE come from the germline V gene. The DNA for the CDR3 is TGTGCCAGCAGCTTGGGGTCAGGGATCGACAATCAGCCCCAGCATTTT. It translates to CASSLGSGIDNQPQHF.